Detailed here is one T cell receptor (beta chain). What it recognizes is unknown. The source of the sample is a study of T cell repertoires in cytomegalovirus infection. TCRdb itself ran the reads through MiXCR, one entry per CDR3 protein. The data hold about 160,000 distinct CDR3 sequences, with about a fifth observed a single time. Study results and caveats: HLA-C-restricted TCR beta clonotypes specific for CMV led the ex vivo response.

The TCR sequence derives from a human donor in good health (CMV status not recorded). Some clones in this sample may be carry-over from other donors' samples. The sample in question was CD8+ T cells from cultured PBMCs, obtained from culture after CMV antigen stimulation.

The CDR3 sequence: CASGPGHYNSPLHF. Here the CDR3 DNA reads TGTGCTAGTGGTCCCGGACATTATAATTCACCCCTCCACTTT. The V call is TRBV12-5, the J call TRBJ1-6, with D tentatively TRBD1 (5 bases). Trimming pared 5 bases from V and 4 bases from J, leaving 9 bases between. The CDR3 sequence is 14 residues long. Looked up from germline, CDR1 is LGHNT and CDR2 is FRNRAP.